Listed below are T cell receptor beta chains from one sample, sequenced in a study of T cells in Graves' hyperthyroidism and ophthalmopathy. MiXCR, run by TCRdb on the multiplex PCR reads, gives a single entry per CDR3 protein. The table has about 380,000 distinct CDR3 sequences, roughly 14% seen once. The sequenced sample was blood. The receptor set was obtained from a man younger than 45 with Graves' hyperthyroidism that later progressed to Graves' ophthalmopathy. The CDR3 runs from the conserved cysteine through the conserved F or W. D genes are given only for firm matches. The size entry is marked missing in some rows and otherwise reads once, few, many or a size class.

V gene	D gene	J gene	CDR3 length	clone size	CDR3 protein	CDR3 DNA
TRBV18	-	TRBJ2-3	16	few	CASSPGTRGGLDTQYF	TGTGCCAGCTCACCAGGGACTCGAGGGGGCCTGGATACGCAGTATTTT
TRBV20-1	TRBD1	TRBJ1-6	14	-	CSARSGQGGSPLHF	TGCAGTGCTAGATCCGGACAGGGAGGTTCACCCCTCCACTTT
TRBV7-9	-	TRBJ1-2	13	many	CASSLSSNYGYTF	TGTGCCAGCAGCTTAAGTTCAAACTATGGCTACACCTTC
TRBV20-1	-	TRBJ2-3	15	many	CSAETGTTNTDTQYF	TGCAGTGCCGAGACTGGGACAACGAACACAGATACGCAGTATTTT
TRBV20-1	TRBD2	TRBJ2-3	15	few	CSAKVIAGGQVTQYF	TGCAGTGCTAAGGTCATAGCGGGGGGGCAGGTTACGCAGTATTTT
TRBV29-1	TRBD1	TRBJ1-1	14	many	CSVFQQGGRTEAFF	TGCAGCGTTTTCCAACAGGGGGGCAGGACTGAAGCTTTCTTT
TRBV20-1	-	TRBJ1-1	12	many	CSAGRDNTEAFF	TGCAGTGCTGGCAGGGATAACACTGAAGCTTTCTTT
TRBV6-1	TRBD1	TRBJ2-4	15	few	CASSETWTGVGIQYF	TGTGCCAGCAGTGAAACTTGGACAGGGGTGGGCATTCAGTACTTC
TRBV9	-	TRBJ2-1	15	few	CASSPQGGEYNEQFF	TGTGCCAGCAGCCCCCAGGGGGGCGAGTACAATGAGCAGTTCTTC
TRBV5-1	-	TRBJ2-3	15	many	CASSLADRSTDTQYF	TGCGCCAGCAGCTTGGCTGACAGGAGCACAGATACGCAGTATTTT
TRBV7-9	-	TRBJ1-1	13	few	CASSLAGRTEAFF	TGTGCCAGCAGCTTAGCAGGGCGGACTGAAGCTTTCTTT
TRBV30	-	TRBJ1-6	11	many	CAWRDNSPLHF	TGTGCCTGGAGGGATAATTCACCCCTCCACTTT
TRBV6-1	TRBD2	TRBJ2-4	16	-	CASSDSGTHVENIQYF	TGTGCCAGCAGTGACAGCGGGACCCACGTTGAGAACATTCAGTACTTC
TRBV20-1	TRBD1	TRBJ1-1	15	many	CSGGQGATRGFEAFF	TGCAGTGGGGGACAGGGGGCAACAAGGGGCTTTGAAGCTTTCTTT
TRBV28	-	TRBJ2-5	13	-	CASSLPAQETQYF	TGTGCCAGCAGTTTGCCAGCGCAAGAGACCCAGTACTTC
TRBV13	TRBD1	TRBJ1-1	18	-	CASRIRATGTGVNTEAFF	TGTGCCAGCAGAATTAGGGCCACCGGGACAGGGGTGAACACTGAAGCTTTCTTT
TRBV5-1	TRBD1	TRBJ2-7	17	-	CASSLAPPTGATYEQYF	TGCGCCAGCAGCTTGGCCCCACCGACAGGGGCAACCTACGAGCAGTACTTC